This T cell receptor (beta chain) was identified during a study of T cell clonotyping in hematopoietic cell transplantation. The method was immunoSEQ multiplex PCR; TCRdb's version includes in-frame clones alone and lacks a portion of them. The sample includes approximately 75,000 clones, around 94% of them seen just once. Study-level points and caveats: After transplant, recipient diversity fell while pathologically expanded clonotypes grew through day 180. Higher Inverse Simpson Index values in graft donor and pretransplant recipient predicted broader posttransplant TCR diversity. No sorting was done, leaving CD4 and CD8 contributions mixed.

V lost 0 bases and J lost 2, with 9 bases in between. Per germline, CDR1 GTSNPN and CDR2 SVGIG (reference sequence). This CDR3 spans 14 amino acids. A remark on this clone: Its target is not known.

The V call is TRBV30, the J call TRBJ2-3, with D perhaps TRBD2 (5 bases). The receptor comes from a man over 45 in good health. Some clones in this sample may be carry-over from other donors' samples. Specimen: peripheral blood mononuclear cells. Written as DNA, the CDR3 is TGTGCCTGGAGTGTTGAAGCGGTCACAGATACGCAGTATTTT. This gives the protein CAWSVEAVTDTQYF.